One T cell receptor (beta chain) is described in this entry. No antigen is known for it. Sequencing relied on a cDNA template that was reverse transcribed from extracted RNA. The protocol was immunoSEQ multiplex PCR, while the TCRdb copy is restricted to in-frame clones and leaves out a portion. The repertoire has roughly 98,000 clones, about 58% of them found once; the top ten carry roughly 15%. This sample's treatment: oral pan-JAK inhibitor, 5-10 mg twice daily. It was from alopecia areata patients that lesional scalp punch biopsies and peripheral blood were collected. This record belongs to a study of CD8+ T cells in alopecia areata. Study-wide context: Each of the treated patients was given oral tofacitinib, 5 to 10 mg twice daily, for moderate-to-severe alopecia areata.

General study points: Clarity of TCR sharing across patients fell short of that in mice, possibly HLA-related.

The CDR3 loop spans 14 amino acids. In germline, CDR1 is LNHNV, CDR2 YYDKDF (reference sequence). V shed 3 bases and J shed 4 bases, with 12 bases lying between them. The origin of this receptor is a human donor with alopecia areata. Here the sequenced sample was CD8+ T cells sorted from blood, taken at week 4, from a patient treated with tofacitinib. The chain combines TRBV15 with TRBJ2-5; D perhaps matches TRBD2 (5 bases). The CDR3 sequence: CATSSPRGAETQYF. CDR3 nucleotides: TGTGCCACCAGCAGCCCCCGGGGAGCAGAGACCCAGTACTTC.